This TCR beta chain originates from a study of T cell responses to AZD1222 COVID-19 vaccine (dated by TCRdb to about 2021). Turning to the overall study: TCR sequencing covered approximately 230 trial participants: some 210 given two doses of AZD1222 and some 25 given two doses of MenACWY control vaccine. Trial participants were enrolled by age into 18-55, 56-69 and 70-plus year subgroups, with about 150, 27 and 61 TCR-sequenced participants respectively. Findings and caveats that apply to the study as a whole: Participants were mostly white British and included more females than males, and it was suggested by the authors that clonal diversity may have been underestimated. Epitopes outside the regions mutated in the B.1.351 and B.1.1.7 variants were reportedly recognized by nearly half of the unique spike-specific TCRs. After two AZD1222 doses, spike-specific TCR breadth and depth were significantly higher than at day 0 and than in MenACWY recipients. CD4 TCRs associated with the vaccine covered the entire spike protein, and the dominant responses were in regions 160-218 and 743-854. Conclusions about previously exposed vaccinees are limited because only six or seven AZD1222 recipients were SARS-CoV-2 seropositive at baseline. In the small 56-69-year group, the increase in depth fell short of significance, most likely because of low power. Because no day 14 peak-response samples were available, the repertoires could be characterized only after the peak T cell response.

The germline V gene specifies SGDLS as CDR1 and YYNGEE as CDR2. The CDR3 goes from the cysteine to the phenylalanine over 15 residues. The kept DNA is CDR3 alone, 45 bases in frame from the first base. V is pruned by 3 bases and J by 8 bases, leaving 8 bases of the junction without a gene match. The CDR3 regions of human TCRbeta chains were analyzed by immunosequencing. Per the authors' processing: TCRs in the repertoires were compared against a reference library of SARS-CoV-2-specific TCRs that had been generated with the MIRA antigen-specificity platform. Breadth was defined as the fraction of unique TCRs that were SARS-CoV-2-associated, and depth was defined as the fraction of total T cells that were SARS-CoV-2-associated. Using the MIRA data, every spike-specific TCR was mapped to the spike region that the TCR reacted to and assigned to either a CD4 or a CD8 class. Log10-transformed breadth and depth values were compared by one-way ANOVA with Sidak's multiple comparisons tests. Entries here come from immuneACCESS through TCRdb and include only in-frame sequences with V and J called. Some clones fail to appear in such tables; in the studies checked, an unresolved V gene covers under half of the shortfall, and the cause of the remainder is unknown. V and J calls and clone size are copied from that table; D and trimming were computed from the DNA. The sample yields some 280,000 clones; almost 95% were counted once. Clones ranked in the top ten supply less than 0.65% of the sample.

Regarding this clone: The antigen it recognizes is unknown. Per-base quality was not reported, and no clone a single base away is much larger than it.

The time point label corresponds to: about 28 days (+/-7) after the second vaccine dose. AZD1222 recipients given second doses at about 4 weeks or at about 12 weeks were pooled, since spike-specific TCR depth and breadth were not found to differ between the two schedules. Vaccinee samples were obtained from the UK trials COV001 and COV002, which included a single-blind randomized controlled phase 2/3 trial of AZD1222 (ChAdOx1 nCoV-19) in healthy adults. For TCRbeta chain sequencing, PBMC samples from trial participants were taken at day 0 and at day 28 after the second dose. Recombination connected TRBV9 to TRBJ1-2; 12 nucleotides in the junction match TRBD1. Sequencing was performed on peripheral blood, taken 28 days after the second AZD1222 dose. This receptor was identified in an adult who received the AZD1222 COVID-19 vaccine. Here is the DNA: TGTGCCAGCAGCGCCTCGGGACAGGGGGCTTTCGGCTACACCTTC. This encodes CASSASGQGAFGYTF.